These T cell receptor beta chains were read from a single sample in a study of T-cell memory formation after mild COVID-19. TCRdb used MiXCR to reprocess the 5' RACE reads, holding one entry per CDR3 protein. The sample lists 190,000 or so distinct CDR3 sequences; about 22% were seen once. Specimen: PBMCs or a T cell subset sorted from them (not recorded which). These receptors were obtained from an adult woman who had mild COVID-19 (a few samples of this study predate the infection). Cell type and time point are not known. CDR3s include the opening cysteine and the closing phenylalanine or tryptophan. Each record gives: V gene, D gene, J gene, clone size, CDR3 protein, CDR3 DNA. D genes are given only for firm matches. A row's size may be missing; if present it is once, few, many or a size class.

TRBV7-9	TRBD1	TRBJ1-1	few	CASSYDRGTEAFF	TGTGCCAGCAGTTACGACAGGGGCACTGAAGCTTTCTTT
TRBV27	.	TRBJ2-7	.	CASTGGVAYEQYF	TGTGCCAGCACCGGAGGGGTCGCCTACGAGCAGTACTTC
TRBV13	.	TRBJ2-7	.	CASRYRPGEQYF	TGTGCCAGCAGATATCGGCCGGGAGAGCAGTACTTC
TRBV5-1	.	TRBJ2-6	many	CAVRAGANVLTF	TGCGCCGTTAGGGCTGGGGCCAACGTCCTGACTTTC
TRBV4-1	.	TRBJ2-2	.	CASSQEEGQHGELFF	TGCGCCAGCAGCCAAGAAGAAGGCCAACACGGGGAGCTGTTTTTT
TRBV5-1	.	TRBJ1-2	.	CASSPKPGTLYGYTF	TGCGCCAGCAGCCCGAAGCCCGGGACACTTTATGGCTACACCTTC
TRBV28	.	TRBJ2-5	few	CASSLYSQETQYF	TGTGCCAGCAGTTTATACAGCCAAGAGACCCAGTACTTC
TRBV7-9	TRBD2	TRBJ2-7	.	CASSLGGRNEQYF	TGTGCCAGCAGCTTAGGCGGGAGGAACGAGCAGTACTTC
TRBV4-2	TRBD1	TRBJ2-7	few	CASSRSPTGSSYEQYF	TGTGCCAGCAGCCGGTCTCCGACAGGGAGCTCCTACGAGCAGTACTTC
TRBV7-3	TRBD1	TRBJ1-2	.	CASSSTGVDGYTF	TGTGCCAGCAGCTCCACAGGGGTGGATGGCTACACCTTC
TRBV7-2	.	TRBJ1-5	.	CASSLWGDQPQHF	TGTGCCAGCAGCTTGTGGGGGGATCAGCCCCAGCATTTT
TRBV27	TRBD2	TRBJ2-1	few	CASSFTSGGSEQFF	TGTGCCAGCAGTTTTACTAGCGGAGGAAGTGAGCAGTTCTTC
TRBV9	TRBD2	TRBJ2-3	.	CASSAASGGFTDTQYF	TGTGCCAGCAGCGCAGCTAGCGGGGGGTTCACAGATACGCAGTATTTT
TRBV11-2	.	TRBJ2-7	few	CASSLAGGLGYEQYF	TGTGCCAGCAGCTTAGCAGGAGGGTTAGGCTACGAGCAGTACTTC
TRBV7-3	.	TRBJ2-7	.	CASSSEVGEGYEQYF	TGTGCCAGCAGCTCAGAGGTTGGCGAGGGCTACGAGCAGTACTTC
TRBV4-2	TRBD1	TRBJ2-5	many	CASSPRDRVSETQYF	TGTGCCAGCAGCCCCAGGGACAGGGTTTCTGAGACCCAGTACTTC
TRBV10-3	.	TRBJ1-6	few	CAISEISGQPNSPLHF	TGTGCCATCAGTGAGATTAGCGGACAGCCTAATTCACCCCTCCACTTT
TRBV7-3	TRBD2	TRBJ2-1	.	CASSQLAGVWNEQFF	TGTGCCAGCAGCCAACTAGCGGGAGTATGGAATGAGCAGTTCTTC
TRBV29-1	TRBD2	TRBJ2-7	few	CSVEDRTSVIGAHEQYF	TGCAGCGTTGAAGATAGGACTAGCGTCATTGGGGCCCACGAGCAGTACTTC
TRBV7-9	.	TRBJ1-1	.	CASSPYRDGEVNTEAFF	TGTGCCAGCAGCCCCTACCGGGACGGTGAAGTAAACACTGAAGCTTTCTTT
TRBV28	.	TRBJ2-3	.	CASSITLSFTDTQYF	TGTGCCAGCAGTATTACTTTGTCCTTCACAGATACGCAGTATTTT
TRBV7-9	.	TRBJ2-3	.	CASSPAPMGASTDTQYF	TGTGCCAGCAGCCCCGCCCCGATGGGGGCTAGCACAGATACGCAGTATTTT
TRBV28	.	TRBJ2-7	.	CASSLTEGFWFGEQYF	TGTGCCAGCAGTTTAACGGAGGGTTTCTGGTTTGGCGAGCAGTACTTC
TRBV7-9	.	TRBJ2-3	.	CASSLAVGSTDTQYF	TGTGCCAGCAGCTTAGCCGTTGGCAGCACAGATACGCAGTATTTT
TRBV4-3	TRBD1	TRBJ1-2	few	CASSQDVTGAAYGYTF	TGCGCCAGCAGCCAAGATGTTACAGGGGCAGCCTATGGCTACACCTTC
TRBV6-1	TRBD1	TRBJ1-2	.	CASSEHPGGYGYTF	TGTGCCAGCAGTGAACATCCAGGGGGCTATGGCTACACCTTC
TRBV12-3/TRBV12-4	TRBD1	TRBJ1-6	.	CASSWAGQGAAPLHF	TGTGCCAGCTCTTGGGCGGGACAGGGGGCTGCACCCCTCCACTTT
TRBV24-1	TRBD1	TRBJ2-7	.	CATSASTGLYEQYF	TGTGCCACCAGTGCCTCGACAGGGTTGTACGAGCAGTACTTC
TRBV9	.	TRBJ2-7	few	CASSVGSVSYEQYF	TGTGCCAGCAGCGTAGGGAGCGTTTCCTACGAGCAGTACTTC
TRBV30	TRBD2	TRBJ2-7	.	CAWSEGGLAGYEQYF	TGTGCCTGGAGTGAGGGAGGACTAGCGGGTTACGAGCAGTACTTC
TRBV9	.	TRBJ2-1	few	CASSVVGYNEQFF	TGTGCCAGCAGCGTAGTTGGTTACAATGAGCAGTTCTTC
TRBV9	.	TRBJ2-7	.	CASSVGSGQREQYF	TGTGCCAGCAGCGTAGGGTCAGGGCAGAGGGAGCAGTACTTC
TRBV20-1	.	TRBJ2-7	few	CSANQDSTSSYEQYF	TGCAGTGCCAACCAAGACAGCACATCCTCCTACGAGCAGTACTTC
TRBV2	.	TRBJ1-1	.	CASLGTGMKNTEAFF	TGTGCCAGCCTCGGAACCGGTATGAAGAACACTGAAGCTTTCTTT
TRBV20-1	.	TRBJ2-2	few	CSARMNTGELFF	TGCAGTGCTAGAATGAACACCGGGGAGCTGTTTTTT
TRBV7-8	.	TRBJ2-1	.	CASSTGGLEEQFF	TGTGCCAGCAGCACCGGGGGTCTGGAGGAGCAGTTCTTC
TRBV27	.	TRBJ2-7	few	CASSLRDGTYEQYF	TGTGCCAGCAGTTTAAGGGACGGCACCTACGAGCAGTACTTC
TRBV12-3/TRBV12-4	.	TRBJ2-7	.	CASSLSPSYEQYF	TGTGCCAGCAGTTTATCACCTTCCTACGAGCAGTACTTC
TRBV6-5	.	TRBJ1-5	.	CASSYGAGNQPQHF	TGTGCCAGCAGTTACGGGGCAGGCAATCAGCCCCAGCATTTT
TRBV2	.	TRBJ1-2	.	CASGGVGGYGYTF	TGTGCCAGTGGGGGGGTGGGCGGCTATGGCTACACCTTC
TRBV15	TRBD2	TRBJ2-7	few	CATSKGTSGEQYF	TGTGCCACCAGCAAAGGGACTAGCGGCGAGCAGTACTTC
TRBV29-1	TRBD2	TRBJ2-2	few	CSVLSGGTNTGELFF	TGCAGCGTTCTCAGCGGGGGGACGAACACCGGGGAGCTGTTTTTT
TRBV4-1	TRBD1	TRBJ2-7	few	CASSQFDRGRLMDEQYF	TGCGCCAGCAGCCAATTTGACAGGGGCCGTCTTATGGACGAGCAGTACTTC
TRBV24-1	TRBD2	TRBJ2-2	.	CATSPSGGAYTGELFF	TGTGCCACCAGCCCCAGCGGGGGGGCTTACACCGGGGAGCTGTTTTTT
TRBV9	.	TRBJ2-1	.	CASSGTGTHNEQFF	TGTGCCAGCAGCGGGACTGGGACCCACAATGAGCAGTTCTTC
TRBV6-5	.	TRBJ1-4	.	CASSYGFGDREKLFF	TGTGCCAGCAGTTACGGTTTTGGGGATCGAGAAAAACTGTTTTTT
TRBV5-5	.	TRBJ2-6	.	CASRWTASGANVLTF	TGTGCCAGCAGGTGGACAGCCTCTGGGGCCAACGTCCTGACTTTC
TRBV6-5	TRBD1	TRBJ1-2	.	CATGQGDDYGYTF	TGTGCCACCGGACAGGGGGATGACTATGGCTACACCTTC
TRBV5-6	.	TRBJ1-1	.	CASSVGAVSNTEAFF	TGTGCCAGCAGCGTTGGGGCGGTTTCGAACACTGAAGCTTTCTTT
TRBV7-8	.	TRBJ1-5	few	CASSWGMGGFSNQPQHF	TGTGCCAGCAGCTGGGGGATGGGGGGCTTTAGCAATCAGCCCCAGCATTTT
TRBV6-6	.	TRBJ1-5	.	CASSYKAGDQPQHF	TGTGCCAGCAGTTACAAGGCAGGGGATCAGCCCCAGCATTTT
TRBV15	TRBD2	TRBJ2-7	few	CATSRDVAGVGYEQYF	TGTGCCACCAGCAGAGATGTAGCGGGAGTTGGCTACGAGCAGTACTTC
TRBV15	TRBD1	TRBJ1-2	.	CATSRDLGTEANYGYTF	TGTGCCACCAGCAGAGATCTGGGGACAGAAGCTAACTATGGCTACACCTTC
TRBV7-9	.	TRBJ2-3	.	CASSSSTGSTDTQYF	TGTGCCAGCAGCTCTTCAACCGGTAGCACAGATACGCAGTATTTT
TRBV7-3	TRBD2	TRBJ2-1	few	CASSLMGLANNEQFF	TGTGCCAGCAGCTTAATGGGACTAGCTAACAATGAGCAGTTCTTC
TRBV6-5	.	TRBJ1-2	.	CASSYSPGNYGYTF	TGTGCCAGCAGTTATTCCCCGGGAAACTATGGCTACACCTTC
TRBV30	TRBD1	TRBJ1-6	few	CAWSRGQGLDSPLHF	TGTGCCTGGAGTAGGGGACAGGGTCTGGATTCACCCCTCCACTTT
TRBV12-3/TRBV12-4	TRBD1	TRBJ1-4	few	CASSLRQGREKLFF	TGTGCCAGCAGCCTCAGACAGGGGCGGGAAAAACTGTTTTTT
TRBV24-1	.	TRBJ2-5	.	CATSPEGEETQYF	TGTGCCACCAGTCCTGAGGGGGAGGAGACCCAGTACTTC
TRBV11-2	TRBD1	TRBJ2-3	.	CASSPWGLQGARDTQYF	TGTGCCAGCAGCCCCTGGGGCTTACAGGGGGCACGAGATACGCAGTATTTT